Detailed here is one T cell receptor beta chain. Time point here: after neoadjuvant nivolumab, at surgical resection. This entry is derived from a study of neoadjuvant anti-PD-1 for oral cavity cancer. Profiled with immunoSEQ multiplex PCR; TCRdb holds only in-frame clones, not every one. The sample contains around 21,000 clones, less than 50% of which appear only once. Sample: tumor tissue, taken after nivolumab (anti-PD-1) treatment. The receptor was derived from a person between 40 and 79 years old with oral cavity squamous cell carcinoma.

CDR3 bases: TGTGCCAGCAGCTTGCGACAGAGCTCCTATAATTCACCCCTCCACTTT. Protein product: CASSLRQSSYNSPLHF. The rearrangement links TRBV5-6 to TRBJ1-6; weak D call: TRBD1 (5 bases). CDR1 and CDR2 (germline): SGHDT, YYEEEE. The CDR3 is made up of 16 amino acids. Trimming took off 1 base at V and 0 bases at J, with 8 bases between the two ends.